The 19 T cell receptor beta chains below all came from one sample that was sequenced in a study of blood T cell repertoires in COVID-19. Profiled with immunoSEQ multiplex PCR; TCRdb holds only in-frame clones, not every one. The sample contains hundreds of thousands of clones, around 82% of which appear only once. Sequencing was carried out using peripheral blood. These receptors were obtained from a woman aged 40 to 50 with active or convalescent COVID-19.

V gene TRBV29-1 combines with J gene TRBJ2-1, with 16 bases that match TRBD2. The CDR3 sequence is 15 residues long. Trimming cost V 6 bases and J 4 bases; bases outside gene matches: 3. Germline-derived CDR1 and CDR2 are SQVTM and ANQGSEA. CDR3: CSVEGLAGGYNEQFF. The DNA for the CDR3 is TGCAGCGTAGAGGGACTAGCGGGGGGGTACAATGAGCAGTTCTTC.

The V call is TRBV5-1, the J call TRBJ1-1; D may be TRBD1 (6 bases). From germline, CDR1 is SGHRS and CDR2 YFSETQ. This CDR3 has 13 amino acids. The V gene lost 0 bases and the J gene lost 8 bases, with 11 bases spanning the gap. The CDR3 DNA sequence: TGCGCCAGCAGCTTGGTAGGACAGACGGAAGCTTTCTTT. The encoded protein is CASSLVGQTEAFF.

The rearrangement links TRBV28 to TRBJ2-5; tentatively, D is TRBD2 (7 bases). V lost 7 bases and J lost 5, with 17 bases in between. CDR1 is MDHEN and CDR2 is SYDVKM in the germline V gene. This CDR3 is 14 amino acids long. In nucleotides, the CDR3 is TGTGCCAGCACCCGCGGGGGCAGGGACGAGACCCAGTACTTC. It is translated as CASTRGGRDETQYF.

This clone has just a few counts. The chain employs TRBV7-2 and TRBJ1-4; no clear D gene. Germline-derived CDR1 and CDR2 are SGHTA and FQGNSA. CDR3 length: 13 residues. Trimming stripped 3 bases from V and 8 bases from J, with 10 bases between. CDR3 loop: CASSFGMKEKLFF. For the CDR3, the DNA is TGTGCCAGCAGCTTCGGGATGAAGGAAAAACTGTTTTTT.

V gene TRBV6-5 combines with J gene TRBJ1-3; D gene unclear. This CDR3 is built from 13 residues. CDR1 and CDR2 from the germline V gene are MNHEY and SVGAGI. V was clipped by 2 bases and J by 3 bases, with 5 bases between them. This CDR3 reads CASSYQFGNTIYF. DNA for the CDR3: TGTGCCAGCAGTTACCAGTTTGGAAACACCATATATTTT.

The chain recombines TRBV5-1 with TRBJ2-5; TRBD2 matches 10 bases. V was clipped by 7 bases and J by 6 bases; unmatched bases: 6. The CDR3 contains 13 residues. CDR1 and CDR2 (germline): SGHRS, YFSETQ. CDR3 DNA: TGCGCCAGCCCCGGGACTAGCGTACAGACCCAGTACTTC. Its protein is CASPGTSVQTQYF.

The rearrangement uses TRBV11-2 and TRBJ1-2, with D maybe TRBD1 (5 bases). This CDR3 spans 15 amino acids. Germline CDR1 SGHAT, CDR2 FQNNGV. Trimming removed 0 bases at V and 2 bases at J, with 10 bases between. The CDR3 protein is CASSLEQAINYGYTF. CDR3 in DNA: TGTGCCAGCAGCTTAGAACAGGCTATCAACTATGGCTACACCTTC.

The rearrangement joins TRBV5-1 to TRBJ1-2; maybe TRBD1 (5 bases). Germline CDR1 reads SGHRS; CDR2 reads YFSETQ. CDR3 length equals 14 residues. Trimming removed 0 bases from V and 4 bases from J, with 10 bases in between. The CDR3 region is CASSLGGTSYGYTF. CDR3 bases: TGCGCCAGCAGCTTGGGAGGGACTTCCTATGGCTACACCTTC.

V gene TRBV4-1 combines with J gene TRBJ1-1; maybe TRBD1 (5 bases). Trimming removed 1 base from V and 5 bases from J, with 14 bases in between. Germline CDR1 reads MGHRA; CDR2 reads YSYEKL. The CDR3 runs to 15 residues. The CDR3 protein is CASSQVGQGGTEAFF. The CDR3 region has the DNA TGCGCCAGCAGCCAAGTTGGGCAGGGAGGGACTGAAGCTTTCTTT.

V usage is TRBV13 and J usage is TRBJ2-7, with D maybe TRBD1 (6 bases). There are 14 residues in the CDR3. The ends were cut back, 3 bases at V and 6 bases at J, with 15 bases in the middle. CDR1 and CDR2 from the germline V gene are PRHDT and FYEKMQ (reference sequence). The CDR3 loop is CASSFPLQGPEQYF. CDR3 DNA: TGTGCCAGCAGCTTCCCTCTACAGGGTCCCGAGCAGTACTTC.

The CDR3 DNA reads TGTGCCAGCAGCGCACTAGCGGGGGGTGGTAATGAGCAGTTCTTC. Translated: CASSALAGGGNEQFF. The rearrangement uses TRBV5-6 and TRBJ2-1; TRBD2 matches 12 bases. CDR1 and CDR2 (germline): SGHDT, YYEEEE. The J segment lost 7 bases and the V segment lost 4 bases, leaving 6 bases of the junction unmatched. The CDR3 is 15 residues long.

This sequence joins TRBV6-1 and TRBJ1-2; no definite D call. The CDR3 extends over 15 amino acids. Germline V CDR1 and CDR2: MNHNS, SASEGT. V was trimmed by 0 bases and J by 4 bases, leaving 12 bases between them. CDR3: CASSEATGRGYGYTF. DNA for the CDR3: TGTGCCAGCAGTGAAGCCACCGGACGGGGCTATGGCTACACCTTC.

This rearrangement joins TRBV10-2 to TRBJ2-2; 8 bases align to TRBD2. Unmatched junction bases numbered 7, after V lost 0 bases and J lost 7 bases. The CDR3 sequence is 16 residues long. CDR1 is WSHSY, CDR2 SAAADI, per germline. In DNA form, the CDR3 reads TGCGCCAGCAGTGAGTCCTCGGCGGGAGGCGGCGGGGAGCTGTTTTTT. This encodes CASSESSAGGGGELFF.

V is TRBV25-1 and J is TRBJ1-3; the D is unclear. The V end lost 6 bases, the J end lost 4 bases, and 16 bases lay between the germline ends. Germline V gene lookup returns CDR1 MGHDK and CDR2 SYGVNS. The CDR3 consists of 15 residues. The CDR3 is CASSRTQEDGNTIYF. The CDR3 DNA is TGTGCCAGCAGCAGGACTCAAGAGGACGGAAACACCATATATTTT. The full variable domain, its missing parts supplied by reference TRBV25-1 and TRBJ1-3, is EADIYQTPRYLVIGTGKKITLECSQTMGHDKMYWYQQDPGMELHLIHYSYGVNSTEKGDLSSESTVSRIRTEHFPLTLESARPSHTSQYLCASSRTQEDGNTIYFGEGSWLTVV.

A single count supports this clone. The chain has TRBV5-1 and TRBJ2-7; the D gene is possibly TRBD2 (6 bases). The CDR3 contains 13 residues. Germline CDR1 and CDR2: SGHRS and YFSETQ. Trimming stripped 6 bases from V and 3 bases from J, with 13 bases between. Here the CDR3 DNA reads TGCGCCAGCATATCCCCCGGGGGCTACGAGCAGTACTTC. Its protein product is CASISPGGYEQYF.

The chain employs TRBV2 and TRBJ2-5; TRBD1 agrees at 8 bases. CDR1 is SNHLY, CDR2 FYNNEI, per germline. The V gene end was trimmed by 3 bases and the J gene end by 7 bases; junction bases not matched to a gene: 13. The CDR3 is 16 residues long. The CDR3 region has the DNA TGTGCCAGCAGTGACCAGGGGGCGGCTACGCGAGGGACCCAGTACTTC. Translating it yields CASSDQGAATRGTQYF.

The gene calls are TRBV7-8 and TRBJ1-2, with 9 bases aligning to TRBD1. The CDR3 is 14 residues long. The junction had 3 bases not matched to a gene; V was cut back by 4 bases and J by 3 bases. Germline-derived CDR1 and CDR2 are SGHVS and FQNEAQ. DNA of the CDR3: TGTGCCAGCAGCTCGACAGGGGGAGACTATGGCTACACCTTC. Amino acid sequence: CASSSTGGDYGYTF.

The rearrangement links TRBV11-3 to TRBJ2-7, with D hard to call. The CDR3 sequence is 15 residues long. Germline CDR1 is SGHNT and CDR2 is YENEEA. Trimming shortened V by 0 bases and J by 2 bases, and 11 bases separated the two germline ends. The DNA for the CDR3 is TGTGCCAGCAGCTTAGACAGGCAGGTAACCTACGAGCAGTACTTC. It translates to CASSLDRQVTYEQYF.

The rearrangement joins TRBV5-1 to TRBJ1-4; a possible D gene is TRBD1 (6 bases). Germline V gene lookup returns CDR1 SGHRS and CDR2 YFSETQ. This CDR3 is built from 14 residues. V lost 4 bases and J 11 bases, leaving 18 bases between the germline ends. The DNA of the CDR3 is TGCGCCAGCAGCGACTACAGGGTGGGTAGGAAACTGTTTTTT. This encodes CASSDYRVGRKLFF.